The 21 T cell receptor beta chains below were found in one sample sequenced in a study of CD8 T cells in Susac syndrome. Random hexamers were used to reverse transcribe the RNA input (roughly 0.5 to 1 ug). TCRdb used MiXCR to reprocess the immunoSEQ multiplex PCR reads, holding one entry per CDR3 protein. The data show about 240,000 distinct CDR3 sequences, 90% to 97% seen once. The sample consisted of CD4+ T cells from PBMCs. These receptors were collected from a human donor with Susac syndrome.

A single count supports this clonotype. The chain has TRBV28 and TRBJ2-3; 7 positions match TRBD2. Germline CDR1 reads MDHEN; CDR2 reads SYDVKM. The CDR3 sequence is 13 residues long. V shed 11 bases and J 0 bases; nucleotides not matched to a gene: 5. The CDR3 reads CAGRAGSTDTQYF. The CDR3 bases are TGTGCCGGGAGGGCCGGGAGCACAGATACGCAGTATTTT. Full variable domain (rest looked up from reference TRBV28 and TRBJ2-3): DVKVTQSSRYLVKRTGEKVFLECVQDMDHENMFWYRQDPGLGLRLIYFSYDVKMKEKGDIPEGYSVSREKKERFSLILESASTNQTSMYLCAGRAGSTDTQYFGPGTRLTVL.

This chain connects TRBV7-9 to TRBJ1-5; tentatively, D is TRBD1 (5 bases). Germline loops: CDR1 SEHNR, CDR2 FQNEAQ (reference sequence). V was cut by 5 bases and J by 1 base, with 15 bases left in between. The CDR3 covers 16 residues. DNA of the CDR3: TGTGCCAGCAGCGATGAGGGGACCGCAAGCAATCAGCCCCAGCATTTT. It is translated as CASSDEGTASNQPQHF.

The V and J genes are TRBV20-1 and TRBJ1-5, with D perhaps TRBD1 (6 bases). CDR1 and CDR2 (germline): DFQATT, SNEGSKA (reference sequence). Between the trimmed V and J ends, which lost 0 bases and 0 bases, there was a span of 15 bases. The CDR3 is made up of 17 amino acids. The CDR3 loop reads CSARDPAGDGSNQPQHF. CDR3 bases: TGCAGTGCTAGAGACCCCGCAGGGGATGGTAGCAATCAGCCCCAGCATTTT.

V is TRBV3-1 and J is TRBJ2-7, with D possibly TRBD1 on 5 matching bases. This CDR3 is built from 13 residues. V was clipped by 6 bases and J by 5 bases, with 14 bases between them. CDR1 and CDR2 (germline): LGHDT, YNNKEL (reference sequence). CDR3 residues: CASSASGMDEQYF. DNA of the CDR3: TGTGCCAGCAGTGCCTCAGGGATGGACGAGCAGTACTTC.

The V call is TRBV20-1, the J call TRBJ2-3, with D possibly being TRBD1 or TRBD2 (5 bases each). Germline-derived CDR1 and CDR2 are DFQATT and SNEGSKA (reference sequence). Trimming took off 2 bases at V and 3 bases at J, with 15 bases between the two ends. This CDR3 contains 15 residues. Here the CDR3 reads CSARPPSGPTDTQYF. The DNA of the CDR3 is TGCAGTGCTAGACCTCCATCGGGGCCGACAGATACGCAGTATTTT.

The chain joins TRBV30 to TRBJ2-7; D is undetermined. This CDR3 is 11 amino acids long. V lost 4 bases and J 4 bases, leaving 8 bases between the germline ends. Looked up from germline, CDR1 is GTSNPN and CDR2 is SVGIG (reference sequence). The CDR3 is CAWIRAYEQYF. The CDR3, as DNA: TGTGCCTGGATTCGGGCTTACGAGCAGTACTTC.

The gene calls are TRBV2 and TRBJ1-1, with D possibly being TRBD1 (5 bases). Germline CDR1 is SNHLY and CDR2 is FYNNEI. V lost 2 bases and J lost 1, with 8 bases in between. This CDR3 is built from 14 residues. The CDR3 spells CASSEQGSNTEAFF. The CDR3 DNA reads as TGTGCCAGCAGTGAACAGGGCTCGAACACTGAAGCTTTCTTT.

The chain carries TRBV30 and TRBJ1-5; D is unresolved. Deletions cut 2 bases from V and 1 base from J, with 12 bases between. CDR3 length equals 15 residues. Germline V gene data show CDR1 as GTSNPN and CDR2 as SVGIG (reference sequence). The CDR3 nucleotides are TGTGCCTGGAGTCTTTTCGAGAGAAGCAATCAGCCCCAGCATTTT. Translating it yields CAWSLFERSNQPQHF.

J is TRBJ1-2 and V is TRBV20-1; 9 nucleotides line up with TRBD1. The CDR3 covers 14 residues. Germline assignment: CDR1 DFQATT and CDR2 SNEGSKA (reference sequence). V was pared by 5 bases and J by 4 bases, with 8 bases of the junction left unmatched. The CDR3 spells CSAPGTGQSYGYTF. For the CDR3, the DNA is TGCAGTGCTCCAGGGACAGGGCAAAGCTATGGCTACACCTTC.

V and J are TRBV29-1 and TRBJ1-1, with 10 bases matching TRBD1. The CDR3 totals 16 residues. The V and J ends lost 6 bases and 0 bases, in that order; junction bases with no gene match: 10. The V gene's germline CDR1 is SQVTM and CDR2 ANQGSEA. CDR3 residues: CSVRGQGSSVNTEAFF. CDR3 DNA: TGCAGCGTAAGGGGACAGGGGAGCTCTGTGAACACTGAAGCTTTCTTT.

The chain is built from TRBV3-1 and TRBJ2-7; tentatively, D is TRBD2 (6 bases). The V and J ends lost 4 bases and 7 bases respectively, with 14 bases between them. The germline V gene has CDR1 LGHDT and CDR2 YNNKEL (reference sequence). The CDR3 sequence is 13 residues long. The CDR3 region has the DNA TGTGCCAGCAGCCCGCTCCTGGGGGGTGAGCAGTACTTC. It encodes CASSPLLGGEQYF.

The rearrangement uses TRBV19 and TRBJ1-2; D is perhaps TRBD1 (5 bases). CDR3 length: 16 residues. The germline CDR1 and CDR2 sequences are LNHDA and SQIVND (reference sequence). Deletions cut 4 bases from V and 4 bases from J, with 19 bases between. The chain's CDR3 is CASSTLSGSRGYGYTF. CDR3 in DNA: TGTGCCAGTAGTACTCTCTCAGGGAGTCGCGGCTATGGCTACACCTTC.

The CDR3 coding sequence is TGTGCCAGCAGCCGGCTCACAGGGGGTCTTGAGCAGTTCTTC. This translates into CASSRLTGGLEQFF. The genes are TRBV5-5 and TRBJ2-1, with 8 bases identical to TRBD1. The J segment lost 9 bases and the V segment lost 4 bases, leaving 9 bases of the junction unmatched. Germline loops: CDR1 SGHKS, CDR2 YYEKEE (reference sequence). The CDR3 is 14 amino acids. The variable domain in full, completed from reference TRBV5-5 and TRBJ2-1, reads DAGVTQSPTHLIKTRGQQVTLRCSPISGHKSVSWYQQVLGQGPQFIFQYYEKEERGRGNFPDRFSARQFPNYSSELNVNALLLGDSALYLCASSRLTGGLEQFFGPGTRLTVL.

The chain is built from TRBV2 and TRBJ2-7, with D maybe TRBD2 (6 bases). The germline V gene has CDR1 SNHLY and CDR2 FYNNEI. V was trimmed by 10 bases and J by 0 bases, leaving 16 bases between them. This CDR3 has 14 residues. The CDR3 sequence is CATTKEGSSYEQYF. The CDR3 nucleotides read TGTGCCACCACAAAGGAGGGGAGCTCCTACGAGCAGTACTTC.

The CDR3 sequence: CASSLRSEAGGPYEQYF. DNA of the CDR3: TGTGCCAGCAGTTTGAGGTCAGAAGCGGGAGGACCCTACGAGCAGTACTTC. The chain carries TRBV27 and TRBJ2-7; 9 positions match TRBD2. The V gene's germline CDR1 is MNHEY and CDR2 SMNVEV (reference sequence). With V trimmed by 3 bases and J by 2 bases, 11 bases remained unmatched. This CDR3 has 17 residues.

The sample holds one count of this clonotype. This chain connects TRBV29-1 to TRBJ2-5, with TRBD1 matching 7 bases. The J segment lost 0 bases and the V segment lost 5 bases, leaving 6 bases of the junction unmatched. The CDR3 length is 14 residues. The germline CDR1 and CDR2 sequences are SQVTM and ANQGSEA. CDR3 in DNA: TGCAGCGTTCGGACAGGCGCTAACCAAGAGACCCAGTACTTC. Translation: CSVRTGANQETQYF.

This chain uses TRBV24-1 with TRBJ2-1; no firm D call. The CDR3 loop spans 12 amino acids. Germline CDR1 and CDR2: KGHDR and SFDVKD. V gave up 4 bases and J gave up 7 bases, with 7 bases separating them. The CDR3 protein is CATSDQLNEQFF. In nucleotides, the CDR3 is TGTGCCACCAGTGACCAGCTAAATGAGCAGTTCTTC.

This chain's CDR3 is CASSPVVQQNTEAFF. In nucleotides, the CDR3 is TGTGCCAGCTCACCAGTTGTTCAACAGAACACTGAAGCTTTCTTT. The chain combines TRBV18 with TRBJ1-1, with D hard to call. V shed 2 bases and J shed 1 base, with 11 bases lying between them. The CDR3 is 15 amino acids. Germline loops: CDR1 KGHSH, CDR2 LQKENI.

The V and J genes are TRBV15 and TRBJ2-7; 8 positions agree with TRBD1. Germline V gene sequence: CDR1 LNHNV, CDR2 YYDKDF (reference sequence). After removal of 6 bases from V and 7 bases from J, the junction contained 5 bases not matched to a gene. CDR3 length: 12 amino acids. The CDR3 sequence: CATSTGDREQYF. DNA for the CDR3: TGTGCCACCAGTACAGGGGACAGGGAGCAGTACTTC.

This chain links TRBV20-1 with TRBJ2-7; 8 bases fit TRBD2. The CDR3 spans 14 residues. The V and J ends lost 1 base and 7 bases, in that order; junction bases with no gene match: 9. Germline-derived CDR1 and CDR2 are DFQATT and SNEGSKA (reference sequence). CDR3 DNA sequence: TGCAGTGCTAGAGGACGCAGCGGGAGATATGAGCAGTACTTC. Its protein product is CSARGRSGRYEQYF.

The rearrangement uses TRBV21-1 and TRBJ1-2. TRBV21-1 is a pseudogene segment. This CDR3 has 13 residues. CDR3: CASSKVKENGYTF. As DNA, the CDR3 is TGTGCCAGCAGCAAAGTAAAGGAGAATGGCTACACCTTC.